The source of this TCR beta chain is a study of blood T cell repertoires in COVID-19. Looking at the study overall: Sample material is recorded as cDNA or gDNA derived from T cells, B-cell-depleted T cells, or PBMCs.

Per the original data handling: For nucleated cells, counts were estimated from reference gene primer amplification. Clones were sequenced by immunoSEQ multiplex PCR, and TCRdb holds only the in-frame ones, with some missing. Clonal size and the V and J genes are those of that table, whereas D and trimming came from the DNA. The sample contains around 95,000 clones, more than 65% of which appear only once. The J segment lost 4 bases and the V segment lost 5 bases, leaving 9 bases of the junction unmatched. There are 15 residues in the CDR3. Germline V CDR1 and CDR2: MNHEY, SVGAGI. This sequence was found in a woman in her 70s with acute or convalescent COVID-19. Sequencing was carried out using peripheral blood. The chain carries TRBV6-5 and TRBJ2-5, with 8 bases lining up with TRBD1. In nucleotides, the CDR3 is TGTGCCAGCAGTAGAGACAGGGGATGGGCAGAGACCCAGTACTTC. Protein: CASSRDRGWAETQYF.